Below are 3 T cell receptor beta chains sequenced from a single sample in a study of long-term antiretroviral therapy in people with HIV. Sequencing relied on immunoSEQ assay v3.0, run at survey level. TCRdb's copy holds only in-frame clones and misses some; the assay was immunoSEQ multiplex PCR. The profile shows approximately 15,000 clones, 75% of them singletons. The sequenced sample was unsorted PBMCs, obtained 1.5 years before starting antiretroviral therapy. Receptors originate from a woman aged 50 to 60 with HIV.

The chain carries TRBV7-6 and TRBJ2-3; D remains unclear. Germline V lookup: CDR1 SGHVS, CDR2 FNYEAQ. This CDR3 has 13 residues. V gave up 7 bases and J gave up 0 bases, with 8 bases separating them. Written as DNA, the CDR3 is TGTGCCAGCACCCCCCCTAGCACAGATACGCAGTATTTT. The encoded protein is CASTPPSTDTQYF.

This clone was picked up one time. The chain links TRBV5-1 to TRBJ2-6; a weak D match, TRBD1 (5 bases). V lost 4 bases, J lost 4 bases, and 12 bases lay in between. The CDR3 is made up of 15 amino acids. The germline CDR1 and CDR2 sequences are SGHRS and YFSETQ. CDR3 sequence reads: CASSPAGYGANVLTF. In DNA form, the CDR3 reads TGCGCCAGCAGCCCCGCAGGGTACGGGGCCAACGTCCTGACTTTC. The full variable domain, its missing parts supplied by reference TRBV5-1 and TRBJ2-6, is KAGVTQTPRYLIKTRGQQVTLSCSPISGHRSVSWYQQTPGQGLQFLFEYFSETQRNKGNFPGRFSGRQFSNSRSEMNVSTLELGDSALYLCASSPAGYGANVLTFGAGSRLTVL.

V is TRBV19 and J is TRBJ1-2, with a weak D call TRBD1 (6 bases). This CDR3 contains 16 residues. V was pared by 7 bases and J by 2 bases, with 20 bases between. CDR1 is LNHDA, CDR2 SQIVND, per germline (reference sequence). The CDR3 DNA sequence: TGTGCCAGTACCCCGTCGCCTGGGGGCCACAACTATGGCTACACCTTC. This sequence encodes CASTPSPGGHNYGYTF.